The source of this T cell receptor beta chain is a study of blood T cell repertoires in COVID-19. The overall study: The study drew acute and convalescent COVID-19 samples from the United States, Italy and Spain. Sample material is recorded as cDNA or gDNA derived from T cells, B-cell-depleted T cells, or PBMCs.

Under the authors' procedure: The authors estimated nucleated cell counts from reference gene primer amplification. The assay was immunoSEQ multiplex PCR, and TCRdb's table has in-frame clones only and misses some. From that table come the V and J calls and clone size; the DNA was used to work out D and trimming. The sample shows 200,000 or so clones, approximately 90% of them seen only once. The CDR3 covers 15 residues. Germline V lookup: CDR1 SSHAT, CDR2 FNYEAQ (reference sequence). In the case of this clone: One end of the junction varies from germline; a read error may be responsible.

V is TRBV7-7 and J is TRBJ2-2; D is possibly TRBD1 (6 bases). The TCR was taken from a man under 40 who had recovered from COVID-19. The sequenced sample was PBMCs or T cells enriched from blood (not recorded which). CDR3 residues: CASSSEGGYAGELFF. CDR3 DNA sequence: TGTGCTAGCAGCTCGGAAGGGGGATATGCCGGGGAGCTGTTTTTT.